The T cell receptor (beta chain) described here comes from a study of type 1 and type 2 diabetes patients. Genomic DNA was the PCR template. Multiplex PCR with 30 forward and 13 reverse primers amplified the TCR beta CDR3. TCRdb re-analysed the multiplex PCR reads in MiXCR, keeping a single row per CDR3 protein. The sample lists a few hundred thousand distinct CDR3 sequences, 40% to 50% occurring once. Diabetic patients met standard criteria for type 1 or type 2 diabetes. Other autoimmune diseases and infections within the past four weeks excluded donors. Remarks on this clonotype: Its antigen remains unidentified.

The study's findings and limits: V and J gene usage correlated at 0.9 to 0.98 between type 2 diabetes and control samples.

The sequence was obtained from a man younger than 35 with type 2 diabetes. The sequencing input was peripheral blood mononuclear cells (PBMCs).

CDR3: CSARAHGGRGYDTEAFF. The CDR3 DNA reads as TGCAGTGCTAGGGCCCATGGGGGGAGGGGATACGACACTGAAGCTTTCTTT. The chain has TRBV20-1 and TRBJ1-1; the D gene is possibly TRBD1 (5 bases). The CDR3 contains 17 residues. Germline assignment: CDR1 DFQATT and CDR2 SNEGSKA (reference sequence). Deletions cut 3 bases from V and 3 bases from J, with 23 bases between.